The rows below give T cell receptor beta chains drawn from one sample of a study of shared clonotypes between healthy human individuals. Using immunoSEQ multiplex PCR, the repertoire was profiled, and TCRdb retains in-frame clones only, with some absent. The sample yields 2 million to 2.5 million clones, 90% to 95% seen once. The source material was naive CD4+ T cells from PBMCs. All receptors derive from a man between 18 and 29 years old in good health. Some clones in this sample may be carry-over from other donors' samples. The CDR3 runs from the conserved cysteine through the conserved F or W. The order of the fields is clone size, J gene, V gene, D gene, CDR3 DNA, CDR3 protein. The D gene is left open where the match is weak. Part of the rows lack a size; the others show once, few, many or a class for expanded clones.

size: -; J: TRBJ2-3; V: TRBV11-1; D: TRBD2; DNA: TGTGCCAGCAGCTTAAGGGTAGCGGGAGGTACAGATACGCAGTATTTT; CDR3: CASSLRVAGGTDTQYF
size: -; J: TRBJ1-1; V: TRBV30; D: -; DNA: TGTGCCTGGTCGCGCATGGGGGACACTGAAGCTTTCTTT; CDR3: CAWSRMGDTEAFF
size: -; J: TRBJ1-2; V: TRBV28; D: TRBD1; DNA: TGTGCCAGTTTGACAGGGAACGGCTACACCTTC; CDR3: CASLTGNGYTF
size: -; J: TRBJ1-2; V: TRBV28; D: TRBD1; DNA: TGTGCCAGCAGCCCACAGGGGAACTATGGCTACACCTTC; CDR3: CASSPQGNYGYTF
size: -; J: TRBJ2-2; V: TRBV7-8; D: -; DNA: TGTGCCAGCAGCTCGACCGGGAAGGGGAGCACCGGGGAGCTGTTTTTT; CDR3: CASSSTGKGSTGELFF
size: -; J: TRBJ2-6; V: TRBV15; D: -; DNA: TGTGCCACCAGCAAAGGGGCCAACGTCCTGACTTTC; CDR3: CATSKGANVLTF
size: -; J: TRBJ2-7; V: TRBV6-5; D: -; DNA: TGTGCCAGCAGTTATCTCGCGGAGCAGTACTTC; CDR3: CASSYLAEQYF
size: -; J: TRBJ2-7; V: TRBV27; D: -; DNA: TGTGCCAGCAGACTAACAGGGATAGGAGAGCAGTACTTC; CDR3: CASRLTGIGEQYF
size: -; J: TRBJ2-7; V: TRBV18; D: TRBD1; DNA: TGTGCCAGCTCACCGCCGGGACAGGGGGCCTACGAGCAGTACTTC; CDR3: CASSPPGQGAYEQYF
size: -; J: TRBJ2-2; V: TRBV11-2; D: TRBD2; DNA: TGTGCCAGCAGCTTACTGAGCGGGAAAAACACCGGGGAGCTGTTTTTT; CDR3: CASSLLSGKNTGELFF
size: -; J: TRBJ2-5; V: TRBV25-1; D: -; DNA: TGTGCCAGCACAGGTCCGGGGGAAGGGACCCAGTACTTC; CDR3: CASTGPGEGTQYF
size: -; J: TRBJ2-1; V: TRBV25-1; D: -; DNA: TGTGCCAGCAGTGCCCGGGATAGCTCGAGGGTTGAGCAGTTCTTC; CDR3: CASSARDSSRVEQFF
size: few; J: TRBJ1-1; V: TRBV7-9; D: TRBD1; DNA: TGTGCCAGCAGCTTAGTCCCGACAGGGACTGAAGCTTTCTTT; CDR3: CASSLVPTGTEAFF
size: -; J: TRBJ1-5; V: TRBV7-2; D: -; DNA: TGTGCCAGCAGCTTATCAGGGATCAATCAGCCCCAGCATTTT; CDR3: CASSLSGINQPQHF
size: -; J: TRBJ1-6; V: TRBV28; D: -; DNA: TGTGCCAGCACTCAGGCCAGGGGTGATTCACCCCTCCACTTT; CDR3: CASTQARGDSPLHF
size: once; J: TRBJ2-5; V: TRBV18; D: -; DNA: TGTGCCAGCTCACCACTCCGGCAGGGAGAGACCCAGTACTTC; CDR3: CASSPLRQGETQYF
size: -; J: TRBJ1-1; V: TRBV28; D: -; DNA: TGTGCCAGCTTCCGGCCCGGGGCTAACACTGAAGCTTTCTTT; CDR3: CASFRPGANTEAFF
size: -; J: TRBJ2-2; V: TRBV15; D: -; DNA: TGTGCCACCAGCAGAGATTATAACACCCTGAACACCGGGGAGCTGTTTTTT; CDR3: CATSRDYNTLNTGELFF
size: -; J: TRBJ2-1; V: TRBV4-2; D: TRBD2; DNA: TGTGCCAGCAGCCAAGGGCTAGCGGGCTACAATGAGCAGTTCTTC; CDR3: CASSQGLAGYNEQFF
size: -; J: TRBJ1-2; V: TRBV6-1; D: -; DNA: TGTGCCAGCACCCCCGAAGGAGGGTCTAGCTACACCTTC; CDR3: CASTPEGGSSYTF
size: -; J: TRBJ2-7; V: TRBV10-2; D: -; DNA: TGCGCCAGCATCTCCGGCGGGCTAGGGGACGAGCAGTACTTC; CDR3: CASISGGLGDEQYF
size: -; J: TRBJ2-5; V: TRBV5-6; D: -; DNA: TGTGCCAGCAGCTTGGCAGAAGAGACCCAGTACTTC; CDR3: CASSLAEETQYF
size: -; J: TRBJ1-5; V: TRBV28; D: -; DNA: TGTGCCAGCAGTTCCCCGGCGACCTATCAGCCCCAGCATTTT; CDR3: CASSSPATYQPQHF
size: once; J: TRBJ1-5; V: TRBV27; D: TRBD1; DNA: TGTGCCAGCAGTCCGACCCTTGGGACAGGAACAAAGGATAGCAATCAGCCCCAGCATTTT; CDR3: CASSPTLGTGTKDSNQPQHF
size: -; J: TRBJ1-1; V: TRBV7-8; D: TRBD1; DNA: TGTGCCAGCAGCTTCGACAGGGATACTGAAGCTTTCTTT; CDR3: CASSFDRDTEAFF
size: -; J: TRBJ2-3; V: TRBV28; D: -; DNA: TGTGCCAGCCGGGACCCTAATACAGATACGCAGTATTTT; CDR3: CASRDPNTDTQYF
size: -; J: TRBJ2-6; V: TRBV4-1; D: TRBD2; DNA: TGCGCCAGCAGCCCCGGACTAGCTTCTGCCAACGTCCTGACTTTC; CDR3: CASSPGLASANVLTF
size: -; J: TRBJ2-7; V: TRBV28; D: TRBD1; DNA: TGTGCCAGCAGTGCCAGGACAGGGATCTACGAGCAGTACTTC; CDR3: CASSARTGIYEQYF
size: -; J: TRBJ2-1; V: TRBV5-1; D: TRBD2; DNA: TGCGCCAGCAGCTTGGCTGCGGGAGGGCTTTTGAACTACAATGAGCAGTTCTTC; CDR3: CASSLAAGGLLNYNEQFF
size: -; J: TRBJ2-5; V: TRBV5-6; D: TRBD1; DNA: TGTGCCAGCAGCTTGCTTAATAGCCGGGACAGGGGCGAGACCCAGTACTTC; CDR3: CASSLLNSRDRGETQYF
size: -; J: TRBJ2-2; V: TRBV6-5; D: -; DNA: TGTGCCAGCAGACCGGGACTGAAGAACACCGGGGAGCTGTTTTTT; CDR3: CASRPGLKNTGELFF
size: -; J: TRBJ2-7; V: TRBV5-6; D: -; DNA: TGTGCCAGCAGCTTGTATCTGGGCTACGAGCAGTACTTC; CDR3: CASSLYLGYEQYF
size: -; J: TRBJ2-3; V: TRBV4-3; D: -; DNA: TGCGCCAGCAGCCAAGATTTTAGGCAGGGGAGCACAGATACGCAGTATTTT; CDR3: CASSQDFRQGSTDTQYF
size: -; J: TRBJ1-3; V: TRBV6-5; D: -; DNA: TGTGCCAGCAGTTACAGTCGCGAAGCTGGAAACACCATATATTTT; CDR3: CASSYSREAGNTIYF
size: few; J: TRBJ1-1; V: TRBV29-1; D: TRBD1; DNA: TGCAGCGGGAGACAGGGGGCGAACACTGAAGCTTTCTTT; CDR3: CSGRQGANTEAFF
size: -; J: TRBJ2-7; V: TRBV2; D: TRBD1; DNA: TGTGCCAGCAGTGAAGGGACAGGGCGGCACTTCACAGAGTACTTC; CDR3: CASSEGTGRHFTEYF
size: few; J: TRBJ1-1; V: TRBV28; D: -; DNA: TGTGCCAGCAGTTTGGTACTGGGTGGGGACACTGAAGCTTTCTTT; CDR3: CASSLVLGGDTEAFF
size: -; J: TRBJ2-2; V: TRBV6-6; D: -; DNA: TGTGCCAGCAGTACAGGGTTGGGCACCGGGGAGCTGTTTTTT; CDR3: CASSTGLGTGELFF
size: -; J: TRBJ2-6; V: TRBV25-1; D: -; DNA: TGTGCCAGCAGTGAATATAGGTCCTCTGGGGCCAACGTCCTGACTTTC; CDR3: CASSEYRSSGANVLTF